These T cell receptor beta chains were read from a single sample in a study of blood T cell repertoires in COVID-19. Profiling relied on immunoSEQ multiplex PCR, and the TCRdb table lists in-frame clones only, not all of them. The repertoire includes 100,000 to 130,000 clones, 85% to 95% of them detected once, and roughly 1.3% sits in the top ten. Input material: peripheral blood. These receptors were collected from a young woman with acute or convalescent COVID-19. CDR3s include the opening cysteine and the closing phenylalanine or tryptophan. Each record gives: J gene, D gene, V gene, CDR3 protein. The D gene is left open where the match is weak.

J gene: TRBJ2-5; D gene: -; V gene: TRBV4-2; CDR3 protein: CASSQGQKETQYF
J gene: TRBJ1-3; D gene: TRBD1; V gene: TRBV2; CDR3 protein: CASREDRVGGNTIYF
J gene: TRBJ1-4; D gene: -; V gene: TRBV4-2; CDR3 protein: CASRPPGQYNEKLFF
J gene: TRBJ1-5; D gene: TRBD1; V gene: TRBV10-2; CDR3 protein: CATTGTGVLQPQHF
J gene: TRBJ2-3; D gene: TRBD2; V gene: TRBV6-1; CDR3 protein: CASSEGTSGGARYTDTQYF
J gene: TRBJ2-5; D gene: -; V gene: TRBV24-1; CDR3 protein: CATRDTGRGETQYF
J gene: TRBJ2-1; D gene: TRBD2; V gene: TRBV19; CDR3 protein: CASSMLAGGSNEQFF
J gene: TRBJ1-1; D gene: -; V gene: TRBV3-1/TRBV3-2; CDR3 protein: CASSQWTGTEAFF
J gene: TRBJ1-2; D gene: TRBD1; V gene: TRBV3-1/TRBV3-2; CDR3 protein: CASSLARQGLYGYTF
J gene: TRBJ2-3; D gene: TRBD1; V gene: TRBV4-3; CDR3 protein: CASSDEGTGWDTQYF
J gene: TRBJ2-4; D gene: TRBD1; V gene: TRBV28; CDR3 protein: CASMDRASKNIQYF
J gene: TRBJ2-7; D gene: -; V gene: TRBV5-6; CDR3 protein: CASSLRSPGLSYEQYF
J gene: TRBJ1-6; D gene: TRBD1; V gene: TRBV11-3; CDR3 protein: CASSPGTAPLHF
J gene: TRBJ1-3; D gene: -; V gene: TRBV6-1; CDR3 protein: CASSELREYSGNTIYF
J gene: TRBJ1-5; D gene: TRBD1; V gene: TRBV24-1; CDR3 protein: CATSDSPGTGSAIQPQHF
J gene: TRBJ1-5; D gene: TRBD1; V gene: TRBV7-2; CDR3 protein: CASSLKTGDGQPQHF
J gene: TRBJ1-1; D gene: TRBD1; V gene: TRBV4-3; CDR3 protein: CASSQVDRGGTEAFF
J gene: TRBJ2-1; D gene: TRBD2; V gene: TRBV5-1; CDR3 protein: CASSFGGDNEQFF
J gene: TRBJ1-5; D gene: -; V gene: TRBV6-5; CDR3 protein: CASCLRVGTQPQHF
J gene: TRBJ2-2; D gene: -; V gene: TRBV4-2; CDR3 protein: CASSHFRAGELFF
J gene: TRBJ2-2; D gene: -; V gene: TRBV5-6; CDR3 protein: CASSLYSFYTGELFF
J gene: TRBJ1-1; D gene: TRBD1; V gene: TRBV7-2; CDR3 protein: CASSVSGGNTEAFF
J gene: TRBJ1-3; D gene: TRBD1; V gene: TRBV4-1; CDR3 protein: CASSPPTGGGGNTIYF
J gene: TRBJ2-7; D gene: TRBD2; V gene: TRBV27; CDR3 protein: CASSLLAGNEQYF
J gene: TRBJ1-2; D gene: TRBD1; V gene: TRBV6-5; CDR3 protein: CASSRTGSDYGYTF
J gene: TRBJ2-7; D gene: TRBD1; V gene: TRBV27; CDR3 protein: CASSLRDRGYEQYF
J gene: TRBJ2-7; D gene: TRBD2; V gene: TRBV6-2/TRBV6-3; CDR3 protein: CASSYLAGSSYEQYF
J gene: TRBJ1-2; D gene: -; V gene: TRBV7-9; CDR3 protein: CASSLSPRYGYTF
J gene: TRBJ1-6; D gene: TRBD1; V gene: TRBV5-4; CDR3 protein: CASSSPGQGLLPLHF
J gene: TRBJ2-7; D gene: TRBD2; V gene: TRBV13; CDR3 protein: CASSPTSGSNYEQYF
J gene: TRBJ1-3; D gene: TRBD1; V gene: TRBV30; CDR3 protein: CAWSVTGRGKRNTIYF
J gene: TRBJ2-3; D gene: -; V gene: TRBV9; CDR3 protein: CASSVDTGQDTQYF
J gene: TRBJ2-5; D gene: -; V gene: TRBV9; CDR3 protein: CASSVSGRETQYF
J gene: TRBJ1-5; D gene: -; V gene: TRBV27; CDR3 protein: CASSPNGAVLPPPQHF
J gene: TRBJ2-5; D gene: TRBD2; V gene: TRBV11-3; CDR3 protein: CASSPGGARETQYF
J gene: TRBJ1-1; D gene: -; V gene: TRBV2; CDR3 protein: CASSPGGVTEAFF
J gene: TRBJ2-7; D gene: -; V gene: TRBV2; CDR3 protein: CASIPRVTAYEQYF
J gene: TRBJ1-4; D gene: TRBD1; V gene: TRBV7-9; CDR3 protein: CASSFWDSHNEKLFF
J gene: TRBJ1-1; D gene: -; V gene: TRBV2; CDR3 protein: CASSATGWGSTEAFF
J gene: TRBJ2-7; D gene: TRBD1; V gene: TRBV6-5; CDR3 protein: CASRTGGGDEQYF
J gene: TRBJ1-3; D gene: -; V gene: TRBV5-1; CDR3 protein: CASSDGGSGNTIYF
J gene: TRBJ2-2; D gene: -; V gene: TRBV27; CDR3 protein: CASRTDNTGELFF
J gene: TRBJ2-2; D gene: -; V gene: TRBV7-3; CDR3 protein: CASSFLQGNTGELFF
J gene: TRBJ2-7; D gene: -; V gene: TRBV6-5; CDR3 protein: CASSYSGTESYEQYF
J gene: TRBJ2-3; D gene: TRBD1; V gene: TRBV2; CDR3 protein: CASNLRDRGTDTQYF
J gene: TRBJ1-1; D gene: -; V gene: TRBV29-1; CDR3 protein: CSVNQGTGTEAFF
J gene: TRBJ2-7; D gene: -; V gene: TRBV4-1; CDR3 protein: CASSLTTHGYEQYF